This is a list of T cell receptor beta chains from one sample in a study of T cells in Graves' hyperthyroidism and ophthalmopathy. Each CDR3 protein gets one entry after TCRdb re-called the multiplex PCR reads with MiXCR. The sample carries approximately 420,000 distinct CDR3 sequences, about 16% recorded once. Sequencing was performed on blood. These receptors all come from a woman aged 25-40 years with Graves' hyperthyroidism. Each CDR3 is given with its conserved first and last residue. The order of the fields is V gene, J gene, clone size, D gene, CDR3 protein, CDR3 DNA. D genes are given only for firm matches. Clone size is given for some rows only: seen once, a few or many times, or a class if the clone is expanded.

V gene: TRBV20-1; J gene: TRBJ2-1; clone size: many; D gene: TRBD2; CDR3 protein: CSARDSRASGRNEQFF; CDR3 DNA: TGCAGTGCTAGAGATAGTCGGGCTAGCGGGAGAAATGAGCAGTTCTTC
V gene: TRBV28; J gene: TRBJ2-7; clone size: many; D gene: TRBD1; CDR3 protein: CASIPGTGRTYEQYF; CDR3 DNA: TGTGCCAGCATTCCCGGGACAGGGAGGACCTACGAGCAGTACTTC
V gene: TRBV6-1; J gene: TRBJ2-5; clone size: many; D gene: TRBD2; CDR3 protein: CASSSAGGSGETQYF; CDR3 DNA: TGTGCCAGCAGTTCCGCGGGCGGGAGTGGAGAGACCCAGTACTTC
V gene: TRBV5-1; J gene: TRBJ2-3; clone size: .; D gene: TRBD1; CDR3 protein: CASTAGTGSTDTQYF; CDR3 DNA: TGCGCCAGTACCGCCGGGACAGGGAGCACAGATACGCAGTATTTT
V gene: TRBV9; J gene: TRBJ2-1; clone size: few; D gene: TRBD2; CDR3 protein: CASSGLAGDNEQFF; CDR3 DNA: TGTGCCAGCAGCGGCTTAGCGGGGGACAATGAGCAGTTCTTC
V gene: TRBV24-1; J gene: TRBJ1-2; clone size: few; D gene: .; CDR3 protein: CATSAASGADYGYTF; CDR3 DNA: TGTGCCACCAGTGCCGCTTCAGGGGCCGACTATGGCTACACCTTC
V gene: TRBV20-1; J gene: TRBJ1-6; clone size: .; D gene: TRBD1; CDR3 protein: CSARSPTGLNSPLHF; CDR3 DNA: TGCAGTGCTCGAAGCCCGACAGGGCTTAATTCACCCCTCCACTTT
V gene: TRBV28; J gene: TRBJ2-2; clone size: .; D gene: .; CDR3 protein: CASVTGWRSDTGELFF; CDR3 DNA: TGTGCCAGCGTCACCGGCTGGAGATCGGACACCGGGGAGCTGTTTTTT
V gene: TRBV29-1; J gene: TRBJ2-7; clone size: .; D gene: TRBD1; CDR3 protein: CSVESDREDYEQYF; CDR3 DNA: TGCAGCGTTGAATCGGACAGGGAGGACTACGAGCAGTACTTC
V gene: TRBV10-3; J gene: TRBJ1-2; clone size: many; D gene: .; CDR3 protein: CAISEGGPSTNYGYTF; CDR3 DNA: TGTGCCATCAGTGAGGGGGGACCGAGCACTAACTATGGCTACACCTTC
V gene: TRBV7-2; J gene: TRBJ2-7; clone size: many; D gene: .; CDR3 protein: CASSPGAEPQFSYEQYF; CDR3 DNA: TGTGCCAGCAGCCCTGGGGCGGAACCGCAGTTCTCCTACGAGCAGTACTTC
V gene: TRBV12-3/TRBV12-4; J gene: TRBJ2-1; clone size: many; D gene: TRBD2; CDR3 protein: CASSAHLAGVNNEQFF; CDR3 DNA: TGTGCCAGCAGCGCTCATCTAGCGGGAGTTAACAATGAGCAGTTCTTC
V gene: TRBV6-1; J gene: TRBJ2-3; clone size: few; D gene: TRBD1; CDR3 protein: CASSPGTGRDTQYF; CDR3 DNA: TGTGCCAGCAGCCCCGGGACAGGGAGAGATACGCAGTATTTT
V gene: TRBV11-3; J gene: TRBJ2-5; clone size: many; D gene: TRBD1; CDR3 protein: CASSLYQGAQETQYF; CDR3 DNA: TGTGCCAGCAGCTTATACCAGGGGGCCCAAGAGACCCAGTACTTC
V gene: TRBV20-1; J gene: TRBJ1-3; clone size: .; D gene: .; CDR3 protein: CSARRRVRGGARGNTIYF; CDR3 DNA: TGCAGTGCTAGAAGACGGGTTAGGGGGGGCGCAAGGGGAAACACCATATATTTT
V gene: TRBV7-9; J gene: TRBJ1-1; clone size: .; D gene: .; CDR3 protein: CASSRPRGGNTEAFF; CDR3 DNA: TGTGCCAGCAGCCGACCACGGGGGGGGAACACTGAAGCTTTCTTT
V gene: TRBV5-1; J gene: TRBJ1-1; clone size: many; D gene: .; CDR3 protein: CASSLGTGSAEAFF; CDR3 DNA: TGCGCCAGCAGCTTGGGTACCGGGTCTGCTGAAGCTTTCTTT
V gene: TRBV5-8; J gene: TRBJ1-4; clone size: many; D gene: TRBD1; CDR3 protein: CASSLGQHNEKLFF; CDR3 DNA: TGTGCCAGCAGCCTGGGACAGCATAATGAAAAACTGTTTTTT
V gene: TRBV5-1; J gene: TRBJ2-3; clone size: many; D gene: .; CDR3 protein: CASSFQGGGTDTQYF; CDR3 DNA: TGCGCCAGCAGCTTCCAGGGTGGTGGCACAGATACGCAGTATTTT
V gene: TRBV30; J gene: TRBJ1-6; clone size: many; D gene: .; CDR3 protein: CAWSPGYKDNSPLHF; CDR3 DNA: TGTGCCTGGAGCCCCGGGTACAAAGATAATTCACCCCTCCACTTT
V gene: TRBV20-1; J gene: TRBJ2-7; clone size: .; D gene: .; CDR3 protein: CSARDFGRITWSSYEQYF; CDR3 DNA: TGCAGTGCTAGAGACTTCGGACGAATCACCTGGAGCTCCTACGAGCAGTACTTC
V gene: TRBV5-6; J gene: TRBJ2-1; clone size: few; D gene: .; CDR3 protein: CASSLDSRVRNEQFF; CDR3 DNA: TGTGCCAGCAGCTTGGATTCCCGAGTCCGGAATGAGCAGTTCTTC
V gene: TRBV20-1; J gene: TRBJ2-7; clone size: many; D gene: TRBD2; CDR3 protein: CSASSGTSRYEQYF; CDR3 DNA: TGCAGTGCTAGTTCCGGGACTAGCCGCTACGAGCAGTACTTC
V gene: TRBV12-3/TRBV12-4; J gene: TRBJ1-6; clone size: many; D gene: TRBD1; CDR3 protein: CASRSGQESPLHF; CDR3 DNA: TGTGCCAGCCGCTCGGGACAGGAGTCACCCCTCCACTTT
V gene: TRBV10-3; J gene: TRBJ1-5; clone size: .; D gene: .; CDR3 protein: CAISERTVNQPQHF; CDR3 DNA: TGTGCCATCAGTGAGAGGACAGTCAATCAGCCCCAGCATTTT
V gene: TRBV28; J gene: TRBJ2-2; clone size: .; D gene: TRBD2; CDR3 protein: CASSPTGLAGVSTGELFF; CDR3 DNA: TGTGCCAGCAGTCCTACCGGACTAGCGGGAGTGAGCACCGGGGAGCTGTTTTTT
V gene: TRBV2; J gene: TRBJ2-7; clone size: .; D gene: TRBD1; CDR3 protein: CASSLRQGGSYEQYF; CDR3 DNA: TGTGCCAGCAGTCTCCGACAGGGGGGGTCCTACGAGCAGTACTTC
V gene: TRBV28; J gene: TRBJ2-3; clone size: many; D gene: TRBD2; CDR3 protein: CASSLGLAGGGADTQYF; CDR3 DNA: TGTGCCAGCAGTTTGGGACTAGCGGGAGGTGGGGCAGATACGCAGTATTTT
V gene: TRBV19; J gene: TRBJ2-7; clone size: few; D gene: .; CDR3 protein: CASSIGQPYEQYF; CDR3 DNA: TGTGCCAGTAGTATAGGACAGCCCTACGAGCAGTACTTC
V gene: TRBV3-1; J gene: TRBJ2-1; clone size: many; D gene: .; CDR3 protein: CASSRTGSRGYNEQFF; CDR3 DNA: TGTGCCAGCAGCCGTACGGGGTCCCGCGGGTACAATGAGCAGTTCTTC
V gene: TRBV12-3/TRBV12-4; J gene: TRBJ2-2; clone size: many; D gene: .; CDR3 protein: CASSLTLAGELFF; CDR3 DNA: TGTGCCAGCAGTTTGACCCTGGCCGGGGAGCTGTTTTTT
V gene: TRBV28; J gene: TRBJ2-7; clone size: many; D gene: .; CDR3 protein: CASSLQGPSYEQYF; CDR3 DNA: TGTGCCAGCAGTTTACAGGGACCTTCCTACGAGCAGTACTTC
V gene: TRBV28; J gene: TRBJ2-1; clone size: many; D gene: TRBD1; CDR3 protein: CASTAGQGHEQFF; CDR3 DNA: TGTGCCAGCACCGCGGGACAGGGTCATGAGCAGTTCTTC
V gene: TRBV7-6; J gene: TRBJ2-7; clone size: .; D gene: TRBD1; CDR3 protein: CASSSGTGWDEQYF; CDR3 DNA: TGTGCCAGCAGCTCCGGGACAGGGTGGGACGAGCAGTACTTC
V gene: TRBV28; J gene: TRBJ2-1; clone size: many; D gene: TRBD2; CDR3 protein: CASSSGGNDEQFF; CDR3 DNA: TGTGCCAGCAGTTCGGGAGGGAACGATGAGCAGTTCTTC
V gene: TRBV3-1; J gene: TRBJ2-7; clone size: many; D gene: .; CDR3 protein: CASRRSSNIRGEQYF; CDR3 DNA: TGTGCCAGCAGGCGTAGCAGCAATATTCGGGGCGAGCAGTACTTC
V gene: TRBV6-1; J gene: TRBJ1-4; clone size: .; D gene: .; CDR3 protein: CAVRGSTNEKLFF; CDR3 DNA: TGTGCCGTCCGGGGGTCAACTAATGAAAAACTGTTTTTT
V gene: TRBV29-1; J gene: TRBJ1-5; clone size: once; D gene: TRBD1; CDR3 protein: CSVEGGGTGDQPQHF; CDR3 DNA: TGCAGCGTTGAAGGGGGGGGGACAGGGGATCAGCCCCAGCATTTT
V gene: TRBV19; J gene: TRBJ2-2; clone size: few; D gene: .; CDR3 protein: CASTDLHTGELFF; CDR3 DNA: TGTGCCAGTACCGACCTACACACCGGGGAGCTGTTTTTT
V gene: TRBV28; J gene: TRBJ2-1; clone size: .; D gene: .; CDR3 protein: CASSLVRDSPQFF; CDR3 DNA: TGTGCCAGCAGCTTGGTGAGGGACTCACCTCAGTTCTTC
V gene: TRBV28; J gene: TRBJ2-1; clone size: .; D gene: TRBD2; CDR3 protein: CASSLGGSGSFDPRPHEQFF; CDR3 DNA: TGTGCCAGCAGTTTGGGTGGCAGCGGGAGTTTTGACCCCCGCCCGCATGAGCAGTTCTTC
V gene: TRBV20-1; J gene: TRBJ2-3; clone size: few; D gene: TRBD2; CDR3 protein: CSALAGGKGDTQYF; CDR3 DNA: TGCAGTGCTCTAGCGGGAGGGAAGGGAGATACGCAGTATTTT
V gene: TRBV6-4; J gene: TRBJ2-1; clone size: .; D gene: .; CDR3 protein: CASSRDFHYNEQFF; CDR3 DNA: TGTGCCAGCAGCCGGGACTTCCACTACAATGAGCAGTTCTTC
V gene: TRBV11-2; J gene: TRBJ2-7; clone size: many; D gene: .; CDR3 protein: CASSLVLAYEQYF; CDR3 DNA: TGTGCCAGCAGCTTAGTGTTAGCGTACGAGCAGTACTTC
V gene: TRBV3-1; J gene: TRBJ1-1; clone size: many; D gene: .; CDR3 protein: CASSQTGRGTTEAFF; CDR3 DNA: TGTGCCAGCAGCCAGACGGGCCGTGGGACCACTGAAGCTTTCTTT
V gene: TRBV28; J gene: TRBJ2-7; clone size: many; D gene: TRBD2; CDR3 protein: CASSIRTSGTISNEQYF; CDR3 DNA: TGTGCCAGCAGTATCCGGACTAGCGGGACTATTTCCAACGAGCAGTACTTC
V gene: TRBV28; J gene: TRBJ2-2; clone size: few; D gene: TRBD2; CDR3 protein: CASSGGYRTSATIVGELFF; CDR3 DNA: TGTGCCAGCAGTGGGGGTTACCGGACTAGCGCTACAATTGTCGGGGAGCTGTTTTTT
V gene: TRBV3-1; J gene: TRBJ1-2; clone size: many; D gene: .; CDR3 protein: CASSPTRSYGYTF; CDR3 DNA: TGTGCCAGCAGCCCCACCAGGAGCTATGGCTACACCTTC
V gene: TRBV19; J gene: TRBJ2-1; clone size: .; D gene: .; CDR3 protein: CASSIEEGAYNEQFF; CDR3 DNA: TGTGCCAGTAGTATTGAGGAGGGAGCCTACAATGAGCAGTTCTTC
V gene: TRBV11-1; J gene: TRBJ2-7; clone size: many; D gene: .; CDR3 protein: CASQRMAGYEQYF; CDR3 DNA: TGTGCCAGCCAAAGAATGGCGGGCTACGAGCAGTACTTC
V gene: TRBV6-1; J gene: TRBJ2-2; clone size: few; D gene: .; CDR3 protein: CASTPRGGELFF; CDR3 DNA: TGTGCCAGCACCCCCCGTGGGGGGGAGCTGTTTTTT
V gene: TRBV6-1; J gene: TRBJ2-1; clone size: many; D gene: TRBD1; CDR3 protein: CASTPGTGENEQFF; CDR3 DNA: TGTGCCAGCACCCCCGGGACAGGGGAGAATGAGCAGTTCTTC
V gene: TRBV7-2; J gene: TRBJ2-1; clone size: many; D gene: TRBD2; CDR3 protein: CASSSFHASGNRNEQFF; CDR3 DNA: TGTGCCAGCAGCTCGTTCCATGCTAGCGGGAATAGGAATGAGCAGTTCTTC
V gene: TRBV9; J gene: TRBJ1-2; clone size: few; D gene: .; CDR3 protein: CASSVGEDTGYGYTF; CDR3 DNA: TGTGCCAGCAGCGTAGGGGAGGACACCGGCTATGGCTACACCTTC
V gene: TRBV5-1; J gene: TRBJ1-1; clone size: many; D gene: .; CDR3 protein: CASRAGSEATEAFF; CDR3 DNA: TGCGCCAGCAGGGCAGGGTCTGAGGCCACTGAAGCTTTCTTT